The clone carrying this T cell receptor beta chain was detected only once. TCRdb's table, derived via immunoSEQ multiplex PCR, lists solely in-frame clones and lacks some. The data contain more than 80,000 clones, around 88% of them singletons. The sample comes from a study of identifying expanded T cells in peripheral blood. This TCR was recovered from a person between 18 and 69 years old in good health. The specimen was blood.

CDR3 amino acids: CASSGLTGRLTEAFF. CDR3 coding DNA: TGTGCCAGCAGTGGACTGACAGGGAGGTTGACTGAAGCTTTCTTT. The chain carries TRBV2 and TRBJ1-1; 7 bases match TRBD1. Unmatched junction bases numbered 10, after V lost 4 bases and J lost 5 bases. CDR1 is SNHLY and CDR2 is FYNNEI in the germline V gene. The CDR3 runs 15 residues.